This T cell receptor beta chain was identified during a study of blood T cell repertoires in COVID-19. As for the study in general: Acute and convalescent COVID-19 samples came from the United States, Italy and Spain. Sample material is recorded as cDNA or gDNA derived from T cells, B-cell-depleted T cells, or PBMCs.

Deletions cut 0 bases from V and 8 bases from J, with 13 bases between. Germline CDR1 MGHRA, CDR2 YSYEKL. The CDR3 sequence is 14 residues long. Per the authors' pipeline: Estimated nucleated cell counts came from reference gene primer amplification. Profiled with immunoSEQ multiplex PCR; TCRdb holds only in-frame clones, not every one. The D gene and trimming were derived from the DNA, and the V and J assignments and clone size from that table. The table shows over 250,000 clones, with 89% occurring only once. Comments on this clone: The sample carries other DNA sequences with the same CDR3.

What was sequenced was peripheral blood. The chain couples TRBV4-1 to TRBJ1-2; possibly TRBD1 for D (6 bases). The source is a man in his fifties or sixties with acute or convalescent COVID-19. CDR3: CASSQEQGGGGYTF. The CDR3 DNA follows: TGCGCCAGCAGCCAAGAACAGGGTGGGGGAGGCTACACCTTC.